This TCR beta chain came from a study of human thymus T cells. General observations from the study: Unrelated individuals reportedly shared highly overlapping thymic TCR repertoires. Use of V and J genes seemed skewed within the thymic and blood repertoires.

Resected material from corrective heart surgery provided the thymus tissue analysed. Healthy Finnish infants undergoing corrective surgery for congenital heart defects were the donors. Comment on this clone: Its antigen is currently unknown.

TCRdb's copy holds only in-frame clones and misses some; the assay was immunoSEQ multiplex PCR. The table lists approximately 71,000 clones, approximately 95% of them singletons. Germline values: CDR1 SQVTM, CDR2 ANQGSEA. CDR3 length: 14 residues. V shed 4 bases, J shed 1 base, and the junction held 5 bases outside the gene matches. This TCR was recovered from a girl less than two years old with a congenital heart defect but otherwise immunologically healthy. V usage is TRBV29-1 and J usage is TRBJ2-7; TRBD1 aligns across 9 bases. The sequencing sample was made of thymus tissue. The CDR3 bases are TGCAGCGTTGGCTGGGACAGGGCTTCCTACGAGCAGTACTTC. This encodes CSVGWDRASYEQYF.